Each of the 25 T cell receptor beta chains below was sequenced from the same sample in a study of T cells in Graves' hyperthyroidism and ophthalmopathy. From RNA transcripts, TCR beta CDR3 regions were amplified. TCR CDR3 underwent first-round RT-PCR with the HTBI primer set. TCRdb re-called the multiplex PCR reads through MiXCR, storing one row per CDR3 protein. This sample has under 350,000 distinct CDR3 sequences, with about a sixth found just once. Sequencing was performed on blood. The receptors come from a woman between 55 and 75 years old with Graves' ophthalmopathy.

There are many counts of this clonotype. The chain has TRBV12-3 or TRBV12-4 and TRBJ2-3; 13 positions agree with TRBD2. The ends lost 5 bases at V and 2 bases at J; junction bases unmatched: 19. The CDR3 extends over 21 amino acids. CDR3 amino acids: CASSPPRFKLAGGRNTDTQYF. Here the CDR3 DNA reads TGTGCCAGCAGTCCGCCCAGGTTTAAACTAGCGGGGGGGCGTAACACAGATACGCAGTATTTT.

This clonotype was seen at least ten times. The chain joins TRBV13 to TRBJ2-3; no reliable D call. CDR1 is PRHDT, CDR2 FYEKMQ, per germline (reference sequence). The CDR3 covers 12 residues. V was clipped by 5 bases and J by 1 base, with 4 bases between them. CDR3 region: CASSTRTDTQYF. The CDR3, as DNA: TGTGCCAGCAGCACCCGCACAGATACGCAGTATTTT.

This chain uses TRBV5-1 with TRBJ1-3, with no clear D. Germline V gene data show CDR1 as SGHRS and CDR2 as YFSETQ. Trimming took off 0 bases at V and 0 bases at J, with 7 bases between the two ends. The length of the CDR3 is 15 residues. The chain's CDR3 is CASSLVASSGNTIYF. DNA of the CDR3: TGCGCCAGCAGCTTGGTGGCGAGCTCTGGAAACACCATATATTTT.

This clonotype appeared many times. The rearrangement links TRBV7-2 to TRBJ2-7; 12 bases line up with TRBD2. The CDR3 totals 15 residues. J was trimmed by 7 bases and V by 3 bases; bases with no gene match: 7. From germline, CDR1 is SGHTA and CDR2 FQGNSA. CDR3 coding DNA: TGTGCCAGCAGCTTGAGACTAGCGGGAGCTAGTGAGCAGTACTTC. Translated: CASSLRLAGASEQYF.

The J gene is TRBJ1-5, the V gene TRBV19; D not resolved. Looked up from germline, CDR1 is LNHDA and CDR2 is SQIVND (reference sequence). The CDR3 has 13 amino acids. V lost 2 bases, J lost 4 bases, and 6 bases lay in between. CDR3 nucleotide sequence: TGTGCCAGTAGTATACCCCGGAATCAGCCCCAGCATTTT. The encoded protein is CASSIPRNQPQHF. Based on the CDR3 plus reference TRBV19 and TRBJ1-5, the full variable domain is DGGITQSPKYLFRKEGQNVTLSCEQNLNHDAMYWYRQDPGQGLRLIYYSQIVNDFQKGDIAEGYSVSREKKESFPLTVTSAQKNPTAFYLCASSIPRNQPQHFGDGTRLSIL.

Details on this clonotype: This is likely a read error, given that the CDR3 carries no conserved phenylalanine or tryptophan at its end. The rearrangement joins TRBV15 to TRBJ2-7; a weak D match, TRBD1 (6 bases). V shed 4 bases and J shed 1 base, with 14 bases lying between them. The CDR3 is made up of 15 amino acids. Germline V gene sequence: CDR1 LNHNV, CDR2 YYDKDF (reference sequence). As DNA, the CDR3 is TGTGCCACCAGCACACAGGGATGGGGATCCTACGAGCAGTACCTC. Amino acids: CATSTQGWGSYEQYL.

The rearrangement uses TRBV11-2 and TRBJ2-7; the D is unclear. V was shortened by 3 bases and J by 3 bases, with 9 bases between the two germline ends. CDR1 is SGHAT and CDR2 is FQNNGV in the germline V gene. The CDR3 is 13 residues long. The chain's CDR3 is CASSFWQDYEQYF. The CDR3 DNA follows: TGTGCCAGCAGCTTCTGGCAGGACTACGAGCAGTACTTC.

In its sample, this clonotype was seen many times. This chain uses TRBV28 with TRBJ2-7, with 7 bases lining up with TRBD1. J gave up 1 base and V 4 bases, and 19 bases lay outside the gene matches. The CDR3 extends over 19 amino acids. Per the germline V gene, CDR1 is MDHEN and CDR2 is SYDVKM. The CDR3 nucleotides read TGTGCCAGCAGTTCCGATATCATGCCGAGACAGGGCGAATCCTACGAGCAGTACTTC. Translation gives CASSSDIMPRQGESYEQYF.

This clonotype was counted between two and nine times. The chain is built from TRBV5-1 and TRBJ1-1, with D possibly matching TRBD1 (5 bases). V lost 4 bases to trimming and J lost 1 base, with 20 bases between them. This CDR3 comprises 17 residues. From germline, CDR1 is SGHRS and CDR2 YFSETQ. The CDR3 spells CASSENVPGGRNTEAFF. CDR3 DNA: TGCGCCAGCAGCGAGAACGTACCGGGGGGTCGGAACACTGAAGCTTTCTTT.

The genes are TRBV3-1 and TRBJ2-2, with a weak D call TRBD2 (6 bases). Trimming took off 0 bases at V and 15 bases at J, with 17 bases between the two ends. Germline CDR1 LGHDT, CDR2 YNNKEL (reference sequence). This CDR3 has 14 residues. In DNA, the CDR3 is TGTGCCAGCAGCCAAGAGATGGGTCCCGGGAGAATGTTTTTT. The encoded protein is CASSQEMGPGRMFF.

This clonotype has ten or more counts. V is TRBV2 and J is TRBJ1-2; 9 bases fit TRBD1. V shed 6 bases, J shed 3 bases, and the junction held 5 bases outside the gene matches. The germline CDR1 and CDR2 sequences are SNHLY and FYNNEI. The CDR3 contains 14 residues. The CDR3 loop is CASRGQGLDYGYTF. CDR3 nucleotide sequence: TGTGCCAGCAGAGGACAGGGGTTGGACTATGGCTACACCTTC.

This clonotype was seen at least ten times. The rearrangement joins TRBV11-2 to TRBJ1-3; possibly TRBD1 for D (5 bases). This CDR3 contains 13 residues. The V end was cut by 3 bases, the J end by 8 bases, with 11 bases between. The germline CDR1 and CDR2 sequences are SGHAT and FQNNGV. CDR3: CASSLMWGDTIYF. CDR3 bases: TGTGCCAGCAGCTTGATGTGGGGGGACACCATATATTTT.

The CDR3 protein is CASSPGPSSTGELFF. CDR3 nucleotides: TGTGCCAGCAGCCCTGGGCCCTCAAGCACCGGGGAGCTGTTTTTT. The V call is TRBV5-6, the J call TRBJ2-2, with D unclear. Looked up from germline, CDR1 is SGHDT and CDR2 is YYEEEE. This CDR3 spans 15 amino acids. V shed 4 bases and J shed 4 bases, with 14 bases lying between them.

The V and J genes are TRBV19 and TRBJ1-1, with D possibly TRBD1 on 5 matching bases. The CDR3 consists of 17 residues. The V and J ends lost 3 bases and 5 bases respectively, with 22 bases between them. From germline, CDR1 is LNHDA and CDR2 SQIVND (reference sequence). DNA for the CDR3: TGTGCCAGTAGTATGAGGGGACTCCCGCAAGGTTATACTGAAGCTTTCTTT. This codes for CASSMRGLPQGYTEAFF.

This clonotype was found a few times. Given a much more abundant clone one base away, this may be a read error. CDR3 DNA: TGCGCCAGCAGCGCCGGGACTCAGTTCACTGAAGCTCTCTTT. Translated: CASSAGTQFTEALF. The chain uses TRBV5-1 and TRBJ1-1, with D maybe TRBD1 (5 bases). CDR3 size: 14 residues. Per germline, CDR1 SGHRS and CDR2 YFSETQ.

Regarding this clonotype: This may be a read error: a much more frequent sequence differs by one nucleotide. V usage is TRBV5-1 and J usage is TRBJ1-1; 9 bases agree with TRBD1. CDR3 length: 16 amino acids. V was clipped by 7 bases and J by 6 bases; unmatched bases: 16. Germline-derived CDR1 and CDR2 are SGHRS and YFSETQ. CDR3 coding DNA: TGCGCCAGCGGCCACCGTGTGACGGGACAGGGCTCTGAAGCTTTCTTT. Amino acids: CASGHRVTGQGSEAFF.

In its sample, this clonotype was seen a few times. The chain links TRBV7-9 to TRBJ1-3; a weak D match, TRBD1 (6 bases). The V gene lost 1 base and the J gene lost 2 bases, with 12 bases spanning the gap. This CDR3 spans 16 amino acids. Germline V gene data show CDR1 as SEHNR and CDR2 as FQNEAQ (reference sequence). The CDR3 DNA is TGTGCCAGCAGCTTAGACAGGGTAAAGGCTGGAAACACCATATATTTT. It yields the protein CASSLDRVKAGNTIYF.

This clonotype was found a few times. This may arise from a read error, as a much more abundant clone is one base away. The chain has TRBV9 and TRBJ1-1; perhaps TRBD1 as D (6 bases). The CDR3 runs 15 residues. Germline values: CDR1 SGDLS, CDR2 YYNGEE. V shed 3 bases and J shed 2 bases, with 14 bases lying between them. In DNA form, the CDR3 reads TGTGCCAGCAGCGCATGCTTACAGGGCAACACTGAAGCTTTCTTT. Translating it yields CASSACLQGNTEAFF.

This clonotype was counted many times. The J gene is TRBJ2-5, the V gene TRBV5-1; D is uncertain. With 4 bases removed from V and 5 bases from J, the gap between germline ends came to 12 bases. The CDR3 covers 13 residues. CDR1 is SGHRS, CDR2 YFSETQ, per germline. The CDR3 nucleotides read TGCGCCAGCAGCCCCCCGAGAGCGGAGACCCAGTACTTC. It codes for CASSPPRAETQYF.

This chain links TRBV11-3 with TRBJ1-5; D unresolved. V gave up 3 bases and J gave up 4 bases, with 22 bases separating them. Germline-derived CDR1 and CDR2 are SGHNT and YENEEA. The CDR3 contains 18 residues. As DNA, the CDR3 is TGTGCCAGCAGCTTGCATGAGGTTAGGGTGGGTTTTAATCAGCCCCAGCATTTT. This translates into CASSLHEVRVGFNQPQHF.

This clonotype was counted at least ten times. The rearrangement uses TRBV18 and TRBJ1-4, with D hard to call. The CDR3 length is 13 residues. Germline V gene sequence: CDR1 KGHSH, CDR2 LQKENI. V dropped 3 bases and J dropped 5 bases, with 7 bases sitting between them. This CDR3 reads CASSPYVNEKLFF. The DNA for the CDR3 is TGTGCCAGCTCACCCTACGTAAATGAAAAACTGTTTTTT.

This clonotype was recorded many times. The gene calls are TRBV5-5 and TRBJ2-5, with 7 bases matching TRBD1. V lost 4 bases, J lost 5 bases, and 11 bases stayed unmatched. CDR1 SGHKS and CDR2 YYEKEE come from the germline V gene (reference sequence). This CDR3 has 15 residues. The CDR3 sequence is CASSVMTGLRETQYF. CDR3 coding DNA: TGTGCCAGCAGCGTAATGACAGGGCTACGGGAGACCCAGTACTTC.

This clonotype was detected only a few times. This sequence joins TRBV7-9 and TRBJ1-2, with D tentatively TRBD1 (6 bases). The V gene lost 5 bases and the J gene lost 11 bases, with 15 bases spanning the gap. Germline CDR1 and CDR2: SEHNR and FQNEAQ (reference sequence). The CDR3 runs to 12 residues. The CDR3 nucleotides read TGTGCCAGCAGCCCAGAGGGACAACGGTACACCTTC. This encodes CASSPEGQRYTF.

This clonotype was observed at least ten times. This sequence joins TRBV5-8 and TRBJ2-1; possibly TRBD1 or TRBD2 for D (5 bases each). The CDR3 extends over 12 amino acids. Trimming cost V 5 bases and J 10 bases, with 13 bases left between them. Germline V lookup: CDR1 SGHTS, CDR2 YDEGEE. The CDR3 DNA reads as TGTGCCAGCAGACCTGGGGGTCGCGAGCAGTTCTTC. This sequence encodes CASRPGGREQFF.

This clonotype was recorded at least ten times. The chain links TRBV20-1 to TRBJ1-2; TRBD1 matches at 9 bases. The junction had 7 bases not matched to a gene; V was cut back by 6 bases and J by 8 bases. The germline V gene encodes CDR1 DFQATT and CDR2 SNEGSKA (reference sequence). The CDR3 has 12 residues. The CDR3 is CSAIQGAYGYTF. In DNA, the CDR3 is TGCAGTGCGATACAGGGGGCATACGGCTACACCTTC.